This TCR beta chain was recovered during a study of cytomegalovirus exposure and HLA in healthy donors. Overall study results and limits: In an earlier analysis, most TCR beta V segments were productive about 87% or about 30% of the time. Apparent HLA restriction characterized most CMV-associated TCR beta chains in a later analysis. Roughly uniform depth of sequencing across donors was assumed in presence/absence analyses.

The germline gives CDR1 LNHDA, CDR2 SQIVND (reference sequence). V was pared by 5 bases and J by 12 bases, with 10 bases of the junction left unmatched. The CDR3 loop spans 14 amino acids. This PCR relied on a set of 60 Vbeta primers and 13 Jbeta primers. Some clones are missing from TCRdb's copy, which holds only in-frame ones; the method was immunoSEQ multiplex PCR. Of roughly 150,000 clones detected, around 80% appear once; the ten largest clones hold over 2%. Comment on this clone: Its antigen is not identified.

The specimen was PBMCs. This rearrangement joins TRBV19 to TRBJ2-6; TRBD2 matches 7 bases. The source is a man aged 25-40 years in good health and CMV-seronegative. This CDR3 reads CASSSRTRGSVLTF. DNA for the CDR3: TGTGCCAGTAGTTCGCGGACTAGAGGCAGCGTCCTGACTTTC.